These 3 T cell receptor beta chains originate from one sample sequenced in a study of T-cell memory formation after mild COVID-19. TCRdb independently ran MiXCR on the 5' RACE reads; one entry per CDR3 protein. The sample includes approximately 290,000 distinct CDR3 sequences, roughly a fifth of them seen just once. The sample taken for sequencing was PBMCs or a T cell subset sorted from them (not recorded which). The receptors come from a man between 18 and 35 years old who had mild COVID-19 (a few samples of this study predate the infection). Cell type and time point are not known.

V gene TRBV16 combines with J gene TRBJ2-7; a possible D gene is TRBD1 (5 bases). The V end lost 3 bases, the J end lost 0 bases, and 9 bases lay between the germline ends. From germline, CDR1 is KGHSY and CDR2 FQNENV. This CDR3 spans 14 amino acids. CDR3 loop: CASSQFRDSYEQYV. For the CDR3, the DNA is TGTGCCAGCAGCCAGTTCAGGGACTCCTACGAGCAGTACGTC.

This clonotype was seen only a few times. This chain connects TRBV29-1 to TRBJ2-5, with TRBD1 matching 7 bases. With 0 bases clipped from V and 7 bases from J, the junction kept 11 bases outside the gene matches. CDR1 and CDR2 from the germline V gene are SQVTM and ANQGSEA. The CDR3 consists of 15 residues. The CDR3 DNA reads as TGCAGCGTTGAAGATCACCAGGGGGTCTGGTCGACCCAGTACTTC. This sequence encodes CSVEDHQGVWSTQYF.

The chain joins TRBV5-1 to TRBJ2-3, with D possibly being TRBD1 or TRBD2 (5 bases each). This CDR3 has 16 amino acids. Germline loops: CDR1 SGHRS, CDR2 YFSETQ. The V end was cut by 3 bases, the J end by 2 bases, with 16 bases between. In DNA, the CDR3 is TGCGCCAGCAGCTCAACGGGACGGCCTTACACAGATACGCAGTATTTT. This codes for CASSSTGRPYTDTQYF.